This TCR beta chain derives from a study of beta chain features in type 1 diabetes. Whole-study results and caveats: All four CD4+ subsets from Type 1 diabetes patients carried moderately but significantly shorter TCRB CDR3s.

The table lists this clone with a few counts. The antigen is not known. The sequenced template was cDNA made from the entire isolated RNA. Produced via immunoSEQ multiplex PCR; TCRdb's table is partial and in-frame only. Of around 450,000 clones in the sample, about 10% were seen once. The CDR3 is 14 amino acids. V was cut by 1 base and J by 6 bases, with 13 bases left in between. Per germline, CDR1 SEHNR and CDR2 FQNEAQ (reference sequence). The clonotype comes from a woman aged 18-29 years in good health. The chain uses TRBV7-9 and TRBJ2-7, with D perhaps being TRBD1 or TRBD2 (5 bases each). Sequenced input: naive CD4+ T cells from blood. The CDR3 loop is CASSLGAGRGEQYV. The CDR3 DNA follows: TGTGCCAGCAGCTTAGGGGCAGGGAGAGGCGAGCAGTACGTC.